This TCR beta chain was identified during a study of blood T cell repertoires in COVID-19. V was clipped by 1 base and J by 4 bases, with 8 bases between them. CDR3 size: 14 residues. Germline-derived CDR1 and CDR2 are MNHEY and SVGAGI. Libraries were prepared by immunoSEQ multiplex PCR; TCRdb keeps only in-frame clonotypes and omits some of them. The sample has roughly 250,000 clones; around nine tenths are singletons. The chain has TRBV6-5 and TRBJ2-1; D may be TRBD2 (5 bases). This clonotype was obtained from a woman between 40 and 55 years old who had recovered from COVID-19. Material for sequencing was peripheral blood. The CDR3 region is CASSYFSGYNEQFF. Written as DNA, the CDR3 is TGTGCCAGCAGTTACTTCTCGGGATACAATGAGCAGTTCTTC.